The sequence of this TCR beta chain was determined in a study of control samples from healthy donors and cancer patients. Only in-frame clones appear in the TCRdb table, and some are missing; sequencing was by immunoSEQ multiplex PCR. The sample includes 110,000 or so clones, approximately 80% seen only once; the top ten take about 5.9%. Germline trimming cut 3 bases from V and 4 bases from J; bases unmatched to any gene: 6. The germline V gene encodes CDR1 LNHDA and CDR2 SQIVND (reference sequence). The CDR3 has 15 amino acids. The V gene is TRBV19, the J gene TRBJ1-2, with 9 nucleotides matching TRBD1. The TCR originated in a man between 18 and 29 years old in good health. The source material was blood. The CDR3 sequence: CASSISTGGGYGYTF. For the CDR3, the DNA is TGTGCCAGTAGTATTTCGACAGGGGGAGGCTATGGCTACACCTTC.